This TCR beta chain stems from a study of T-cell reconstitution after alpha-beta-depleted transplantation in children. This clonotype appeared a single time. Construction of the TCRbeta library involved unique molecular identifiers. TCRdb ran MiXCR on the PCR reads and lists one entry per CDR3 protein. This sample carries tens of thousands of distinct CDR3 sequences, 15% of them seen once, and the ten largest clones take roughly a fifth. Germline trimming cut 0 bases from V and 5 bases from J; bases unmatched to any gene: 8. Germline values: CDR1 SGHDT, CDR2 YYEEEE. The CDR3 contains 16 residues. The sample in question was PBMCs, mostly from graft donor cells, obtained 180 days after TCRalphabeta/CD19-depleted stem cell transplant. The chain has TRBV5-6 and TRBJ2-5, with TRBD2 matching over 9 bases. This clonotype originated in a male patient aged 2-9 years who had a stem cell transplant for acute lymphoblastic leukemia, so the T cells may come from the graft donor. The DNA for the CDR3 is TGTGCCAGCAGCTTGGTGGCGGGGGGGCCTCGGGAGACCCAGTACTTC. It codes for CASSLVAGGPRETQYF.